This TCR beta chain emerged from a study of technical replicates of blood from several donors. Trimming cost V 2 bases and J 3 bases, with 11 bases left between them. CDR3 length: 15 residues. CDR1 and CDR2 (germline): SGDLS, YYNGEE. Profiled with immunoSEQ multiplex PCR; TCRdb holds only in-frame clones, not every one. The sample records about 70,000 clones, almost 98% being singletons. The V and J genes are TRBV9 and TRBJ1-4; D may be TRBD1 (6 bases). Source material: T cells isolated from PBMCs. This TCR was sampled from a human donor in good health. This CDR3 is CASSVRGSPNEKLFF. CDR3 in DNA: TGTGCCAGCAGCGTGAGGGGGTCCCCTAATGAAAAACTGTTTTTT.